The 18 T cell receptor beta chains below come from one sample, sequenced in a study of cytomegalovirus exposure and HLA in healthy donors. The PCR used 60 Vbeta and 13 Jbeta primers. Sequencing was performed with immunoSEQ multiplex PCR; in TCRdb, only in-frame clones are kept and a portion is missing. The data show 150,000 to 200,000 clones, with roughly 70% seen just once and 7% to 7.5% held by the top ten. Sequencing was done on a sample of PBMCs. The receptors stem from a man aged 40-49 years in good health and CMV-seropositive.

This chain joins TRBV7-9 and TRBJ2-2; D uncertain. Germline V gene sequence: CDR1 SEHNR, CDR2 FQNEAQ (reference sequence). The CDR3 is 13 residues long. V gave up 5 bases and J gave up 4 bases, with 8 bases separating them. As DNA, the CDR3 is TGTGCCAGCAGCGTCGTTAGCACCGGGGAGCTGTTTTTT. Its protein product is CASSVVSTGELFF.

The chain couples TRBV4-3 to TRBJ2-2, with a tentative D call TRBD1 (6 bases). This CDR3 contains 16 residues. The V end lost 0 bases, the J end lost 5 bases, and 13 bases lay between the germline ends. From germline, CDR1 is LGHNA and CDR2 YSLEER. The CDR3 sequence: CASSQDLPGVTGELFF. DNA of the CDR3: TGCGCCAGCAGCCAAGATCTGCCAGGGGTGACCGGGGAGCTGTTTTTT.

The J gene is TRBJ2-5, the V gene TRBV7-3; tentative D call: TRBD2 (5 bases). With 5 bases removed from V and 5 bases from J, the gap between germline ends came to 15 bases. Per germline, CDR1 SGHTA and CDR2 FQGTGA. CDR3 length equals 14 residues. In DNA form, the CDR3 reads TGTGCCAGCAGCGAAACCGGGGTAGGGGAGACCCAGTACTTC. Its translation: CASSETGVGETQYF.

This clone showed up just a few times. J is TRBJ2-5 and V is TRBV7-2; 11 bases are shared with TRBD1. The assigned J gene may be wrong: the sequence end matches TRBJ2-7 better. The CDR3 is 16 amino acids. The germline gives CDR1 SGHTA, CDR2 FQGNSA. CDR3 bases: TGTGCCAGCAGCCTCACCGGGACAGGGGGCTCCTACGAGCAGTACTTC. It is translated as CASSLTGTGGSYEQYF.

The chain joins TRBV2 to TRBJ1-2; D call uncertain. This CDR3 spans 12 amino acids. Germline assignment: CDR1 SNHLY and CDR2 FYNNEI. V was trimmed by 3 bases and J by 8 bases, leaving 10 bases between them. The DNA of the CDR3 is TGTGCCAGCAGTGACTCGGGGTTCGGCTACACCTTC. Protein sequence: CASSDSGFGYTF.

This chain connects TRBV6-6 to TRBJ1-6; D uncertain. There are 15 residues in the CDR3. Per germline, CDR1 MNHNY and CDR2 SVGAGI (reference sequence). Trimming removed 5 bases at V and 4 bases at J, with 12 bases between. The CDR3 DNA sequence: TGTGCCAGCAGTGAGCGGGCCCCTTATAATTCACCCCTCCACTTT. Protein: CASSERAPYNSPLHF.

This chain uses TRBV28 with TRBJ1-1; 7 nucleotides agree with TRBD1. The ends lost 7 bases at V and 5 bases at J; junction bases unmatched: 7. Looked up from germline, CDR1 is MDHEN and CDR2 is SYDVKM. The CDR3 extends over 13 amino acids. DNA of the CDR3: TGTGCCAGCACCATCACAGGGGAGACTGAAGCTTTCTTT. Encoded protein: CASTITGETEAFF.

The rearrangement uses TRBV27 and TRBJ1-5; D is undetermined. CDR1 is MNHEY, CDR2 SMNVEV, per germline (reference sequence). Deletions cut 3 bases from V and 5 bases from J, with 8 bases between. The CDR3 length is 13 residues. The chain's CDR3 is CASSLEMDQPQHF. The CDR3 coding sequence is TGTGCCAGCAGTTTGGAGATGGATCAGCCCCAGCATTTT.

This clone was observed a few times. The chain links TRBV29-1 to TRBJ1-1; perhaps TRBD1 as D (5 bases). The CDR3 totals 15 residues. Germline V gene sequence: CDR1 SQVTM, CDR2 ANQGSEA. Between the trimmed V and J ends, which lost 3 bases and 4 bases, there was a span of 18 bases. Here the CDR3 DNA reads TGCAGCGTTGACGGGGAAGGGGAGGCTGGCACTGAAGCTTTCTTT. Its translation is CSVDGEGEAGTEAFF. Based on the CDR3 plus reference TRBV29-1 and TRBJ1-1, the full variable domain is SAVISQKPSRDICQRGTSLTIQCQVDSQVTMMFWYRQQPGQSLTLIATANQGSEATYESGFVIDKFPISRPNLTFSTLTVSNMSPEDSSIYLCSVDGEGEAGTEAFFGQGTRLTVV.

The gene calls are TRBV19 and TRBJ1-6, with D maybe TRBD1 (5 bases). CDR3 size: 14 residues. V gave up 3 bases and J gave up 6 bases, with 9 bases separating them. Germline V lookup: CDR1 LNHDA, CDR2 SQIVND (reference sequence). CDR3 sequence: CASSIGQLNSPLHF. The CDR3 DNA follows: TGTGCCAGTAGTATCGGACAACTTAATTCACCCCTCCACTTT.

This clone was recorded once. The genes are TRBV7-9 and TRBJ2-5; D is uncertain. The CDR3 is 13 residues long. Germline V gene lookup returns CDR1 SEHNR and CDR2 FQNEAQ (reference sequence). V was clipped by 5 bases and J by 3 bases, with 10 bases between them. The CDR3 loop reads CASSPRHEETQYF. The CDR3 bases are TGTGCCAGCAGCCCCCGACATGAAGAGACCCAGTACTTC.

V is TRBV6-6 and J is TRBJ2-7; weak D call: TRBD1 (6 bases). There are 13 residues in the CDR3. V gave up 2 bases and J gave up 7 bases, with 12 bases separating them. Germline V gene data show CDR1 as MNHNY and CDR2 as SVGAGI (reference sequence). The CDR3 is CASSYAQGREQYF. The DNA for the CDR3 is TGTGCCAGCAGTTACGCACAGGGCCGGGAGCAGTACTTC.

The J gene is TRBJ2-7, the V gene TRBV9; 10 nucleotides align to TRBD2. Germline V CDR1 and CDR2: SGDLS, YYNGEE. V gave up 3 bases and J gave up 3 bases; unmatched junction bases: 9. CDR3 size: 16 residues. CDR3 sequence: CASSEAGGRNHYEQYF. For the CDR3, the DNA is TGTGCCAGCAGCGAAGCGGGGGGGCGAAATCACTACGAGCAGTACTTC.

The chain has TRBV7-3 and TRBJ1-1, with D maybe TRBD1 (5 bases). Germline CDR1 reads SGHTA; CDR2 reads FQGTGA. Trimming removed 0 bases from V and 4 bases from J, with 6 bases in between. This CDR3 contains 13 residues. The CDR3 nucleotides read TGTGCCAGCAGCTTAACAGGGGTCACTGAAGCTTTCTTT. Protein product: CASSLTGVTEAFF. The full variable domain, completed using reference TRBV7-3 and TRBJ1-1, is GAGVSQTPSNKVTEKGKYVELRCDPISGHTALYWYRQSLGQGPEFLIYFQGTGAADDSGLPNDRFFAVRPEGSVSTLKIQRTERGDSAVYLCASSLTGVTEAFFGQGTRLTVV.

The J gene is TRBJ2-7, the V gene TRBV7-9, with TRBD2 matching over 9 bases. CDR1 SEHNR and CDR2 FQNEAQ come from the germline V gene (reference sequence). J lost 4 bases, V lost 2 bases, and 9 bases had no gene match. There are 16 residues in the CDR3. The CDR3 region has the DNA TGTGCCAGCAGCTTAACAACCGGCGGGGGGGGATACGAGCAGTACTTC. This encodes CASSLTTGGGGYEQYF.

V gene TRBV7-6 combines with J gene TRBJ1-1; the D gene is possibly TRBD1 (5 bases). In germline, CDR1 is SGHVS, CDR2 FNYEAQ. The germline V and J ends were trimmed by 4 bases and 1 base, with 16 bases remaining between them. CDR3 size: 16 residues. The CDR3 spells CASSSNRQGPNTEAFF. The CDR3 DNA sequence: TGTGCCAGCAGCTCCAACCGCCAGGGCCCGAACACTGAAGCTTTCTTT.

The chain links TRBV2 to TRBJ2-5; tentatively, D is TRBD2 (6 bases). The J call may be incorrect, as the DNA end agrees better with TRBJ2-7. Per germline, CDR1 SNHLY and CDR2 FYNNEI. The CDR3 loop spans 13 amino acids. The DNA for the CDR3 is TGTGCCAGCAGTAGGACGGGAGACTACGAGCAGTACTTC. Translating gives CASSRTGDYEQYF.

The chain combines TRBV4-3 with TRBJ2-7; 8 bases line up with TRBD2. Germline CDR1 LGHNA, CDR2 YSLEER. The V segment lost 0 bases and the J segment 6 bases; nucleotides outside the gene matches: 4. The CDR3 has 14 residues. CDR3 in amino acids: CASSQETSVGEQYF. CDR3 sequence (DNA): TGCGCCAGCAGCCAAGAGACTAGCGTAGGCGAGCAGTACTTC.